A selection of T cell receptor beta chains follows, all from one sample in a study of cytomegalovirus exposure and HLA in healthy donors. The table came from immunoSEQ multiplex PCR; TCRdb's copy has only in-frame clones and leaves some out. The table lists 85,000 or so clones, with around 1.2% in the top ten. The sample was PBMCs. Every receptor here comes from a woman in her 30s in good health and CMV-seronegative. The CDR3 runs from the conserved cysteine through the conserved F or W. D genes are given only for firm matches.

13,TRBV11-2,NA,TRBJ2-5,TGTGCCAGCAGGGACGGACATCAAGAGACCCAGTACTTC,CASRDGHQETQYF
15,TRBV5-1,TRBD2,TRBJ2-5,TGCGCCAGCAGCCCGGATTGGCGGGAGAGGAAGACCCAGTACTTC,CASSPDWRERKTQYF
13,TRBV7-9,NA,TRBJ2-7,TGTGCCAGCAGCCTCGGGTCCGTCTACGAGCAGTACTTC,CASSLGSVYEQYF
14,TRBV6-5,TRBD1,TRBJ2-7,TGTGCCAGCAGTTACTCCGGGACAGTGGATGAGCAGTACTTC,CASSYSGTVDEQYF
15,TRBV5-4,TRBD2,TRBJ2-1,TGTGCCAGCAGCCGGACGGGAGGCACCTACAATGAGCAGTTCTTC,CASSRTGGTYNEQFF
14,TRBV6-1,NA,TRBJ2-2,TGTGCCAGCAGTAAAGGGACACCCGCCTGGGAGCTGTTTTTT,CASSKGTPAWELFF
13,TRBV29-1,NA,TRBJ1-1,TGCAGCGCGTGGACATCCGAGAACACTGAAGCTTTCTTT,CSAWTSENTEAFF
13,TRBV5-4,NA,TRBJ1-1,TGTGCCAGCAGCTTCCCGGGGTTCACTGAAGCTTTCTTT,CASSFPGFTEAFF
15,TRBV30,TRBD2,TRBJ2-7,TGTGCCTGGAGTAAACTAGCGTCGAGCGCCTACGAGCAGTACTTC,CAWSKLASSAYEQYF
11,TRBV29-1,NA,TRBJ2-4,TGCAGCGTTGTGGCGGGAAACATTCAGTACTTC,CSVVAGNIQYF
16,TRBV2,TRBD2,TRBJ2-5,TGTGCCAGCACCCGAACCCCAGCGGGAGGGAAAGAGACCCAGTACTTC,CASTRTPAGGKETQYF
12,TRBV5-6,NA,TRBJ2-3,TGTGCCAGCAGCCAGAGCACAGATACGCAGTATTTT,CASSQSTDTQYF
16,TRBV5-1,TRBD1,TRBJ1-1,TGCGCCAGCAGCACCTATTCGACAGGGCAGAACACTGAAGCTTTCTTT,CASSTYSTGQNTEAFF
15,TRBV19,TRBD2,TRBJ2-7,TGTGCCAGTAAAACAGGGCTAGCGGGACCGAACGAGCAGTACTTC,CASKTGLAGPNEQYF
14,TRBV7-6,TRBD1,TRBJ1-1,TGTGCCAGCAGCCCTGGGACAGCGAACACTGAAGCTTTCTTT,CASSPGTANTEAFF
18,TRBV23-1,NA,TRBJ1-5,TGCGCCAGCAGTCAATATTTACACAGGTGGGTTAGTAATCAGCCCCAGCATTTT,CASSQYLHRWVSNQPQHF
15,TRBV6-5,TRBD1,TRBJ1-4,TGTGCCAGCAGTTACCCCGGGACAGTTAATGAAAAACTGTTTTTT,CASSYPGTVNEKLFF
13,TRBV29-1,TRBD1,TRBJ2-7,TGCAGCGTTGGACAGGGCAACTCCTACGAGCAGTACTTC,CSVGQGNSYEQYF
15,TRBV6-5,TRBD2,TRBJ2-7,TGTGCCAGCAGTAGACTAGCGGGTATAGCCTACGAGCAGTACTTC,CASSRLAGIAYEQYF
14,TRBV19,TRBD1,TRBJ1-1,TGTGCCAGTAGGCTCGGACAGGCGAACACTGAAGCTTTCTTT,CASRLGQANTEAFF
15,TRBV6-5,NA,TRBJ1-1,TGTGCCAGCAGTTACAGGGGCCAAAAGAACACTGAAGCTTTCTTT,CASSYRGQKNTEAFF
16,TRBV6-1,TRBD1,TRBJ1-1,TGTGCCAGCAGTGCAGGACCGGGACAGGGTAACACTGAAGCTTTCTTT,CASSAGPGQGNTEAFF
13,TRBV14,NA,TRBJ2-2,TGTGCCAGCAGCCAAGTACAGACCGGGGAGCTGTTTTTT,CASSQVQTGELFF
15,TRBV27,NA,TRBJ2-3,TGTGCCAGCAGTTTAGACGGGAGTGGGGCAGATACGCAGTATTTT,CASSLDGSGADTQYF
16,TRBV5-1,TRBD1,TRBJ1-1,TGCGCCAGCAGCCCCGATGGACAGGGACCTAGGGGGGGAGCTTTCTTT,CASSPDGQGPRGGAFF
15,TRBV29-1,TRBD2,TRBJ2-5,TGCAGCGTTGCCGGGCGGACTAGCGGGGGGGAGACCCAGTACTTC,CSVAGRTSGGETQYF
18,TRBV25-1,NA,TRBJ2-6,TGTGCCAGCAGTGAAGCATCCCCGAGAGTTACTGGGGCCAACGTCCTGACTTTC,CASSEASPRVTGANVLTF
14,TRBV6-5,NA,TRBJ1-4,TGTGCCAGCAGACCCGGGTGGGCTAATGAAAAACTGTTTTTT,CASRPGWANEKLFF
13,TRBV4-1,NA,TRBJ1-5,TGCGCCAGCAGCCTGGAGTTCAATCAGCCCCAGCATTTT,CASSLEFNQPQHF
14,TRBV5-6,TRBD1,TRBJ2-5,TGTGCCAGCAGCTTGGCCCAGGGGGAAGAGACCCAGTACTTC,CASSLAQGEETQYF
14,TRBV2,TRBD1,TRBJ1-2,TGTGCCAGCAGTGAACCTGGACAGGGAAATAGCTACACCTTC,CASSEPGQGNSYTF
17,TRBV6-1,TRBD1,TRBJ2-7,TGTGCCAGCAGTGAAGCGCTTTCCGGGACAGGGCTTTACGAGCAGTACTTC,CASSEALSGTGLYEQYF
15,TRBV5-4,TRBD2,TRBJ2-1,TGTGCCAGCAGCCCCATGGCCCCGGGGGGCAATGAGCAGTTCTTC,CASSPMAPGGNEQFF
14,TRBV30,TRBD1,TRBJ1-2,TGTGCCTGGGCCTTAACAGGGGTTAACTATGGCTACACCTTC,CAWALTGVNYGYTF
16,TRBV4-1,NA,TRBJ2-1,TGCGCCAGCAGCCAAGATGGTACAGGCAGCTACAATGAGCAGTTCTTC,CASSQDGTGSYNEQFF
15,TRBV18,NA,TRBJ2-1,TGTGCCAGCTCACCTGACCGGCCGCCCGGGGGTGAGCAGTTCTTC,CASSPDRPPGGEQFF
13,TRBV5-1,NA,TRBJ2-7,TGCGCCAGCAGCTTTACTAGCCTCCACGAGCAGTACTTC,CASSFTSLHEQYF
11,TRBV20-1,NA,TRBJ2-1,TGCAGCCCAAAGAGCGGAAATGAGCAGTTCTTC,CSPKSGNEQFF
15,TRBV6-6,TRBD1,TRBJ2-3,TGTGCCAGCAGTTCCCGGGACAGGGGGACAGATACGCAGTATTTT,CASSSRDRGTDTQYF
13,TRBV6-6,NA,TRBJ1-1,TGTGCCAGCAGTTACCAGGGAGGGACTGAAGCTTTCTTT,CASSYQGGTEAFF